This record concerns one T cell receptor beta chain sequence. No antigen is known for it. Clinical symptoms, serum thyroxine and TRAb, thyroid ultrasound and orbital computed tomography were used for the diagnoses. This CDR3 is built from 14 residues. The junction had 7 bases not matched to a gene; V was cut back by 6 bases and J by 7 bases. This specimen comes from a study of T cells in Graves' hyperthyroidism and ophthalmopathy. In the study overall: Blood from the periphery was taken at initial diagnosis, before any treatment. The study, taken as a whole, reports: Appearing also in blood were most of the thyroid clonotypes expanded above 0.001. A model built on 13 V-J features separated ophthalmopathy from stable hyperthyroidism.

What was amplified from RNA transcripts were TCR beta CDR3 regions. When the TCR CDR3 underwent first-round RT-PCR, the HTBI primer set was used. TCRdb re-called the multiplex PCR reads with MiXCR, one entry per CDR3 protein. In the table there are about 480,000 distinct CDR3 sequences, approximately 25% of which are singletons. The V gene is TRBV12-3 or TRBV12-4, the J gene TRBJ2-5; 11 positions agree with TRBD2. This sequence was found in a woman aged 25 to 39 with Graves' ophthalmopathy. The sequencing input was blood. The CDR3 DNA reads TGTGCCAGCAGCTCGACTAGCGGGATACGGACCCAGTACTTC. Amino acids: CASSSTSGIRTQYF.